The 2 T cell receptor beta chains below come from one sample, sequenced in a study of beta chain features in type 1 diabetes. The isolated RNA, all of it, was reverse transcribed, so expressed TCRB transcripts were what got sequenced. The protocol was immunoSEQ multiplex PCR, while the TCRdb copy is restricted to in-frame clones and leaves out a portion. Of 300,000 to 350,000 clones in the sample, around 19% were seen once. The sequenced sample was naive CD4+ T cells from blood. These receptors came from a woman under 30 in good health.

This chain connects TRBV5-6 to TRBJ2-1; 7 positions match TRBD2. The CDR3 runs 15 residues. The germline V gene encodes CDR1 SGHDT and CDR2 YYEEEE. Trimming at V came to 2 bases and at J to 4 bases, leaving 6 bases not matched to a gene. Here the CDR3 DNA reads TGTGCCAGCAGCTTAGGACTAGGAGGATACAATGAGCAGTTCTTC. It codes for CASSLGLGGYNEQFF.

Written as DNA, the CDR3 is TGCGCCAGCAGCTTGGCCCCGACTAGCGGAAGCTCCTACGAGCAGTACTTC. As protein: CASSLAPTSGSSYEQYF. J is TRBJ2-7 and V is TRBV5-1, with 9 bases lining up with TRBD2. Germline-derived CDR1 and CDR2 are SGHRS and YFSETQ. The CDR3 spans 17 residues. Trimming at V came to 0 bases and at J to 0 bases, leaving 7 bases not matched to a gene. Full variable domain (missing parts from reference TRBV5-1 and TRBJ2-7): KAGVTQTPRYLIKTRGQQVTLSCSPISGHRSVSWYQQTPGQGLQFLFEYFSETQRNKGNFPGRFSGRQFSNSRSEMNVSTLELGDSALYLCASSLAPTSGSSYEQYFGPGTRLTVT.